This TCR beta chain is drawn from a study of T cell changes during pregnancy in multiple sclerosis. The table came from immunoSEQ multiplex PCR; TCRdb's copy has only in-frame clones and leaves some out. The sample contains over 55,000 clones, around 94% of which appear only once. Germline CDR1 is SQVTM and CDR2 is ANQGSEA. This CDR3 region has 13 residues. With V trimmed by 3 bases and J by 3 bases, 5 bases remained unmatched. This receptor was identified in a female donor with multiple sclerosis, enrolled in a pregnancy study. The chain couples TRBV29-1 to TRBJ2-7; 7 nucleotides agree with TRBD1. The sequencing used CD8+ T cells from peripheral blood mononuclear cells, collected in the third trimester of pregnancy. The CDR3: CSVDRTGDYEQYF. CDR3 DNA sequence: TGCAGCGTTGACCGGACAGGAGACTACGAGCAGTACTTC.